This T cell receptor beta chain was observed in a study of coeliac disease. Findings and limits, study-wide: Only 1 of 6 controls, but 9 of 18 coeliac samples, showed published gliadin-specific TRB sequences. Intraepithelial and lamina propria fractions were not highly pure.

TCRdb's table, derived via immunoSEQ multiplex PCR, lists solely in-frame clones and lacks some. Here the sample spans 6,000 or so clones, around 70% being singletons. This clone is a singleton in its sample. Its antigen is not identified. The sequencing input was lymphocytes from the gut lamina propria. The source of this sequence is a man between 65 and 85 years old with active celiac disease.

CDR3 DNA: TGTGCCAGCAGTTACTCTACAAGACAGGGGTCTGGCTACACCTTC. This sequence encodes CASSYSTRQGSGYTF. This chain joins TRBV6-5 and TRBJ1-2; 8 bases agree with TRBD1. The J segment lost 7 bases and the V segment lost 0 bases, leaving 7 bases of the junction unmatched. CDR3 length: 15 amino acids. Germline CDR1 is MNHEY and CDR2 is SVGAGI.